This TCR beta chain stems from a study of CD8 T cells in Susac syndrome. The wider study: Treatment at blood withdrawal was none, corticosteroids, or intravenous immunoglobulin alone in Susac syndrome patients.

Sequencing of TCR beta was performed on blood CD8+ T cells and on blood CD4+ T cells. Patients with Susac syndrome met diagnostic criteria that were recently defined for definite or probable disease. TEMRA cells were FACS-enriched, and CD8+ and CD4+ T cells were isolated negatively. The germline V gene has CDR1 SGHVS and CDR2 FQNEAQ. The CDR3 has 21 residues. After removal of 0 bases from V and 7 bases from J, the junction contained 16 bases not matched to a gene. Random hexamers served to reverse transcribe roughly 0.45 to 1 ug RNA. MiXCR was run by TCRdb on the immunoSEQ multiplex PCR reads, yielding one entry per CDR3 protein. In the table there are under 200,000 distinct CDR3 sequences, 95% of which are singletons.

This chain links TRBV7-8 with TRBJ2-1, with 15 nucleotides matching TRBD2. Sequenced input: CD8+ T cells from PBMCs. The sequence came from a human donor with Susac syndrome. The CDR3 loop is CASSLAGGLAGGTAGWNEQFF. The CDR3 DNA sequence: TGTGCCAGCAGCTTAGCTGGGGGACTAGCGGGAGGCACAGCGGGGTGGAATGAGCAGTTCTTC. The whole variable domain, filled in from reference TRBV7-8 and TRBJ2-1, reads GAGVSQSPRYKVAKRGQDVALRCDPISGHVSLFWYQQALGQGPEFLTYFQNEAQLDKSGLPSDRFFAERPEGSVSTLKIQRTQQEDSAVYLCASSLAGGLAGGTAGWNEQFFGPGTRLTVL.